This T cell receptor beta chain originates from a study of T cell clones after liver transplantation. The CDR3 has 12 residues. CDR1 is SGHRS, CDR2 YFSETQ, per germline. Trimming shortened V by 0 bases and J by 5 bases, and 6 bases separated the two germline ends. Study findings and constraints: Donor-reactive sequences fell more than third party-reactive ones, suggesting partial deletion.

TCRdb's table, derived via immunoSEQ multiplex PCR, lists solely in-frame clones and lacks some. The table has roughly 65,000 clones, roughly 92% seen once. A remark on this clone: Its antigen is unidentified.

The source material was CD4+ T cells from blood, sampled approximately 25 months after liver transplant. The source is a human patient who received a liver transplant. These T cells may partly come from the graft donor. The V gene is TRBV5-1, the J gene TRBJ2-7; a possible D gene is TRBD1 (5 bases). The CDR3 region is CASSLVRDEQYF. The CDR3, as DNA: TGCGCCAGCAGCTTGGTCAGGGACGAGCAGTACTTC.